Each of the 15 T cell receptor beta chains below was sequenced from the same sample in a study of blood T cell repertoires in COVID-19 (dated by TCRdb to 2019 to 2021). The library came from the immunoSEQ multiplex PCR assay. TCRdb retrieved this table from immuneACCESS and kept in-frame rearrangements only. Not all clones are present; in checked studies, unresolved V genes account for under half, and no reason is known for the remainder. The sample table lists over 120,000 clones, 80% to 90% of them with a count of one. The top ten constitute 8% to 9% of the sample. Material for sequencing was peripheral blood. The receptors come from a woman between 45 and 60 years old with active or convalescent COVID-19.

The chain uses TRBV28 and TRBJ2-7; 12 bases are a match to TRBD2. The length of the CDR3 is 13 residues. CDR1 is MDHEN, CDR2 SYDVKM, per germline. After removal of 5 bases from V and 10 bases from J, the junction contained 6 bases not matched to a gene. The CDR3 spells CASSPTSGGIQYF. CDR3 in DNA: TGTGCCAGCAGTCCGACTAGCGGGGGAATTCAGTACTTC.

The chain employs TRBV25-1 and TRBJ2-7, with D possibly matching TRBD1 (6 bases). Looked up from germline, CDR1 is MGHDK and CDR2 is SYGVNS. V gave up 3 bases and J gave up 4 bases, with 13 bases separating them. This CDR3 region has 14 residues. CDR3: CASSEGHPLYEQYF. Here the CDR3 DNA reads TGTGCCAGCAGTGAGGGACACCCCCTTTACGAGCAGTACTTC.

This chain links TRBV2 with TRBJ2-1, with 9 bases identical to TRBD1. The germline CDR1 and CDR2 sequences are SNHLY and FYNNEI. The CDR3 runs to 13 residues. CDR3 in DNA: TGTGCGGCAGGGACAGGGTATGGCGGTGAGCAGTTCTTC. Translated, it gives CAAGTGYGGEQFF.

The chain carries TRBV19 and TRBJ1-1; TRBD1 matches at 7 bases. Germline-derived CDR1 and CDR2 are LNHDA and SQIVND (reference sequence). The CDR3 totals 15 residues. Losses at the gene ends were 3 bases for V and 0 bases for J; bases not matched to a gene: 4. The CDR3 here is CASSIETGMNTEAFF. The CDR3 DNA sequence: TGTGCCAGTAGTATCGAGACAGGGATGAACACTGAAGCTTTCTTT.

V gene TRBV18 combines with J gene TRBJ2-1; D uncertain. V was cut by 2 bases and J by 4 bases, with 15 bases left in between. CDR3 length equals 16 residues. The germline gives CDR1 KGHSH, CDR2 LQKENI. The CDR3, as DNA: TGTGCCAGCTCACCAAGAACAGCAGCCCAGTACAATGAGCAGTTCTTC. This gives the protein CASSPRTAAQYNEQFF.

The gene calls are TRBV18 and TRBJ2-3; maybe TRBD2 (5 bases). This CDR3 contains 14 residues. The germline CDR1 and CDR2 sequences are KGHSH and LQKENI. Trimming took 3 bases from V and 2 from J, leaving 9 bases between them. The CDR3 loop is CASSPPGNTDTQYF. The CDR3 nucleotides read TGTGCCAGCTCACCTCCGGGGAACACAGATACGCAGTATTTT.

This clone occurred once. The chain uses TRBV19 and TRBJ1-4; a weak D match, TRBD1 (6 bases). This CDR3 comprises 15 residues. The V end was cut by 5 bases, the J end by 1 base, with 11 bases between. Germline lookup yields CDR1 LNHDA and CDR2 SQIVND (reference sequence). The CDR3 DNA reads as TGTGCCAGTAGTCTCCAGGGGTTAACTAATGAAAAACTGTTTTTT. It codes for CASSLQGLTNEKLFF.

The CDR3 loop reads CASSQVGGSSTGQFF. In DNA, the CDR3 is TGCGCCAGCAGCCAAGTAGGGGGTTCCTCTACGGGGCAGTTCTTC. This chain uses TRBV4-3 with TRBJ2-1; TRBD1 might be the D (6 bases). The V end was cut by 1 base, the J end by 12 bases, with 19 bases between. The CDR3 runs to 15 residues. CDR1 LGHNA and CDR2 YSLEER come from the germline V gene.

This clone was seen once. CDR3 DNA: TGTGCCAGTTCCACAGGGTACACAGATACGCAGTATTTT. This sequence encodes CASSTGYTDTQYF. The gene calls are TRBV19 and TRBJ2-3; a weak D match, TRBD1 (6 bases). This CDR3 spans 13 amino acids. Germline V lookup: CDR1 LNHDA, CDR2 SQIVND (reference sequence). The V end was cut by 8 bases, the J end by 2 bases, with 11 bases between.

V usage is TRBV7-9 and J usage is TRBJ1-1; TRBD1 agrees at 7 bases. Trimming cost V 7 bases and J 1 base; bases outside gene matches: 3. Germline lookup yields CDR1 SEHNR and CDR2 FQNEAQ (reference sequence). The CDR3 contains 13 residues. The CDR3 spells CASNGQENTEAFF. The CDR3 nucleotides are TGTGCCAGCAACGGACAGGAGAACACTGAAGCTTTCTTT.

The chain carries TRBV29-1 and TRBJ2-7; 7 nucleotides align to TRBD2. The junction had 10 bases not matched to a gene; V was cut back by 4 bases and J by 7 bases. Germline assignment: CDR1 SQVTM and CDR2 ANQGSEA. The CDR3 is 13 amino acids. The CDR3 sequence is CSVGEGGSGEQYF. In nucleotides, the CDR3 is TGCAGCGTTGGGGAGGGCGGATCGGGAGAGCAGTACTTC.

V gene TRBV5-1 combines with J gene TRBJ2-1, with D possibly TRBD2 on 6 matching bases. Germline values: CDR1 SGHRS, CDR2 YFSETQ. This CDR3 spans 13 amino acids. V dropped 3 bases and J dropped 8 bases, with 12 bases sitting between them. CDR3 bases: TGCGCCAGCAGCTGGACTATTGGGGATGAGCAGTTCTTC. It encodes CASSWTIGDEQFF.

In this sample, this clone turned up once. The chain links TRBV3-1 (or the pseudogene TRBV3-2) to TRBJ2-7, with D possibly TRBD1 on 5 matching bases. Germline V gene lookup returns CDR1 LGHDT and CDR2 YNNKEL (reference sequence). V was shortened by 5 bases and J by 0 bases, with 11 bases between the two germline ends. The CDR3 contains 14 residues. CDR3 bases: TGTGCCAGCAGCGAAGGGGCGCGCTCCTACGAGCAGTACTTC. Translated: CASSEGARSYEQYF.

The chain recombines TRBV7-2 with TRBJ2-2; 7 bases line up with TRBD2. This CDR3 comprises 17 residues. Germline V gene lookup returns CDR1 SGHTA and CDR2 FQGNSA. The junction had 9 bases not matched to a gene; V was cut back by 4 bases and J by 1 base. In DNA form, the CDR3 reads TGTGCCAGCAGCTCCCGACTAGCCGCTAGGAACACCGGGGAGCTGTTTTTT. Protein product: CASSSRLAARNTGELFF.

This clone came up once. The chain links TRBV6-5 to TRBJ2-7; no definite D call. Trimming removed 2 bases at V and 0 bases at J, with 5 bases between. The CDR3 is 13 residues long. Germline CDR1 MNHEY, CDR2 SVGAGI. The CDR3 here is CASSYSVSYEQYF. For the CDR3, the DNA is TGTGCCAGCAGTTACAGCGTCTCCTACGAGCAGTACTTC.